This T cell receptor (beta chain) was sequenced in a study of cytomegalovirus exposure and HLA in healthy donors. Use of 60 Vbeta and 13 Jbeta primers characterized the PCR. Libraries were prepared by immunoSEQ multiplex PCR; TCRdb keeps only in-frame clonotypes and omits some of them. The sample yields some 130,000 clones, approximately 83% seen once. This clonotype was sampled from a middle-aged man in good health and CMV-seronegative. The specimen was PBMCs.

CDR3 nucleotides: TGTGCCAGCAGCCAAAACGCCGAGGTGACCTACGAGCAGTACTTC. Translating gives CASSQNAEVTYEQYF. V gene TRBV4-2 combines with J gene TRBJ2-7; D remains unclear. V shed 2 bases and J shed 2 bases, with 13 bases lying between them. The CDR3 spans 15 residues. Germline CDR1 reads LGHNA; CDR2 reads YNFKEQ.